This T cell receptor beta chain was sequenced for a study of long-term antiretroviral therapy in people with HIV. The study, taken as a whole, reports: Regardless of time point, clones expanded before ART dominated the repertoire.

Judged by abundance, this clone is medium-sized. The antigen is not known. None of the participants with HIV were treated outside the United States. This CDR3 has 14 amino acids. Germline assignment: CDR1 SGHTA and CDR2 FQGNSA. The V gene lost 3 bases and the J gene lost 4 bases, with 10 bases spanning the gap. The authors ran the immunoSEQ assay, v3.0, at survey level. Some clones are missing from TCRdb's copy, which holds only in-frame ones; the method was immunoSEQ multiplex PCR. The table lists under 45,000 clones, 80% of them singletons. The chain joins TRBV7-2 to TRBJ1-5, with D unresolved. The origin of this receptor is a man aged 25-45 years with HIV. Sequenced material: unsorted PBMCs, taken 3.4 years after starting antiretroviral therapy. The CDR3 bases are TGTGCCAGCAGCTTGGGTCTCGATAATCAGCCCCAGCATTTT. It specifies CASSLGLDNQPQHF. The full variable domain, its missing parts supplied by reference TRBV7-2 and TRBJ1-5, is GAGVSQSPSNKVTEKGKDVELRCDPISGHTALYWYRQSLGQGLEFLIYFQGNSAPDKSGLPSDRFSAERTGGSVSTLTIQRTQQEDSAVYLCASSLGLDNQPQHFGDGTRLSIL.